The sequence of this TCR beta chain was determined in a study of Graves' ophthalmopathy and Graves' hyperthyroidism. The CDR3 is made up of 14 amino acids. Germline lookup yields CDR1 MDHEN and CDR2 SYDVKM. Trimming removed 7 bases from V and 3 bases from J; junction bases left unmatched: 5. RNA transcripts provided the template for amplifying TCR beta CDR3 regions. Second-round multiplex PCR followed a first-round RT-PCR using HTBI primers. TCRdb re-called the multiplex PCR reads with MiXCR, one entry per CDR3 protein. The sample includes hundreds of thousands of distinct CDR3 sequences, roughly 20% of them seen just once. Ten or more counts support this clonotype.

The chain uses TRBV28 and TRBJ2-2, with 7 bases fitting TRBD1. The specimen was peripheral blood. The clonotype originates from a woman aged 18-30 years with stable Graves' hyperthyroidism. The DNA for the CDR3 is TGTGCCAGCATACAGGGGACGGACACCGGGGAGCTGTTTTTT. Its protein is CASIQGTDTGELFF.